This TCR beta chain was captured by sequencing in a study of T cells in Graves' hyperthyroidism and ophthalmopathy. This clonotype was counted ten times or more. The antigen is unknown. Researchers took RNA transcripts and amplified the TCR beta CDR3 regions from them. The TCR CDR3 was amplified in a first-round RT-PCR using the HTBI primer set. A single record per CDR3 protein comes from TCRdb applying MiXCR to the multiplex PCR reads. The data contain 250,000 to 350,000 distinct CDR3 sequences, roughly 15% of them singletons. The V and J ends lost 4 bases and 3 bases, in that order; junction bases with no gene match: 3. CDR3 length: 13 residues. Germline CDR1 DFQATT, CDR2 SNEGSKA (reference sequence). The study, taken as a whole, reports: Ophthalmopathy and stable hyperthyroidism were told apart by a 13 V-J model.

The rearrangement links TRBV20-1 to TRBJ2-3; 8 positions match TRBD2. This sequence was found in a man under 40 with Graves' hyperthyroidism. Input material: blood. CDR3 nucleotides: TGCAGTGCTATAAGACTAGCGACAGATACGCAGTATTTT. Translating it yields CSAIRLATDTQYF.